This TCR beta chain was documented in a study of human T cells and chemical hapten exposure. The wider study: TCR yields per sample varied mostly from small pooled library volume differences.

The study's findings and limits: Expanded TCRs clustered into significantly more large CDR3 similarity groups than controls, the analysis revealed.

In the case of this clonotype: Its antigen is not known.

Regarding time point: pre-sensitization, week 0. Documented treatment: therapeutic diphenylcyclopropenone sensitization with weekly scalp DPC. Within the library, unique molecular identifiers were attached to each individual cDNA molecule. TCRdb recomputed calls from the RACE reads with MiXCR, one row per CDR3 protein. The table includes 60,000 to 70,000 distinct CDR3 sequences, about 10% detected once. Germline V gene data show CDR1 as SQVTM and CDR2 as ANQGSEA. V was trimmed by 8 bases and J by 1 base, leaving 17 bases between them. The CDR3 has 14 residues. The J gene is TRBJ1-1, the V gene TRBV29-1, with D possibly being TRBD1 (5 bases). Sequences were derived from whole blood, sampled in connection with sensitization to the hapten diphenylcyclopropenone (DPC). The receptor was isolated from a woman in her forties or fifties with alopecia areata. Some clones in this sample may be carry-over from other donors' samples. The CDR3 nucleotides read TGCAGCTCCCTGCAGGGTCTTCGGAACACTGAAGCTTTCTTT. Amino acid sequence: CSSLQGLRNTEAFF.